Listed here are 8 T cell receptor beta chains from one sample, sequenced in a study of cytomegalovirus exposure and HLA in healthy donors. 13 Jbeta primers and 60 Vbeta primers were used for the PCR. Profiled with immunoSEQ multiplex PCR; TCRdb holds only in-frame clones, not every one. This table holds 150,000 or so clones, roughly 80% found once. Sequencing was performed on PBMCs. The receptors derive from a man younger than 30 in good health and CMV-seropositive.

In this sample, this clone turned up a few times. This rearrangement joins TRBV4-1 to TRBJ2-7; TRBD1 matches at 8 bases. Germline V gene data show CDR1 as MGHRA and CDR2 as YSYEKL. This CDR3 contains 16 residues. Germline trimming cut 0 bases from V and 1 base from J; bases unmatched to any gene: 5. The CDR3 bases are TGCGCCAGCAGCCAAGATGAGACAGGGGCGTCCTACGAGCAGTACTTC. Protein sequence: CASSQDETGASYEQYF.

This chain links TRBV7-6 with TRBJ2-2; 8 bases are a match to TRBD2. Trimming took 2 bases from V and 4 from J; bases not matched to a gene: 6. Germline assignment: CDR1 SGHVS and CDR2 FNYEAQ. This CDR3 region has 16 residues. In DNA, the CDR3 is TGTGCCAGCAGCTTATCCAGCGGGAGAAGCACCGGGGAGCTGTTTTTT. Translated: CASSLSSGRSTGELFF.

The chain has TRBV6-5 and TRBJ2-3, with D possibly matching TRBD1 (7 bases). Trimming removed 5 bases from V and 3 bases from J, with 15 bases in between. Germline loops: CDR1 MNHEY, CDR2 SVGAGI. The CDR3 is 15 amino acids. CDR3: CASSPEGAWTDTQYF. CDR3 coding DNA: TGTGCCAGCAGTCCGGAGGGGGCCTGGACAGATACGCAGTATTTT.

The chain uses TRBV5-3 and TRBJ1-1, with D perhaps TRBD1 (6 bases). TRBV5-3 is filed as an ORF, its function uncertain. There are 18 residues in the CDR3. Between the trimmed V and J ends, which lost 4 bases and 0 bases, there was a span of 22 bases. This CDR3 is CARSLEPGQLPMNTEAFF. CDR3 nucleotide sequence: TGTGCCAGAAGCCTGGAACCCGGACAGCTTCCTATGAACACTGAAGCTTTCTTT.

This clone was observed a few times. The J gene is TRBJ1-1, the V gene TRBV29-1; D is unclear. The CDR3 is 14 residues long. V lost 4 bases, J lost 3 bases, and 15 bases lay in between. CDR1 is SQVTM and CDR2 is ANQGSEA in the germline V gene. Here the CDR3 reads CSVVSGLGHTEAFF. CDR3 DNA: TGCAGCGTTGTATCGGGGTTAGGTCACACTGAAGCTTTCTTT.

V is TRBV18 and J is TRBJ2-2; 10 nucleotides align to TRBD1. Trimming took 8 bases from V and 1 from J; bases not matched to a gene: 10. This CDR3 spans 17 amino acids. From germline, CDR1 is KGHSH and CDR2 LQKENI. CDR3 loop: CASLLGTGVRNTGELFF. The CDR3 bases are TGTGCCAGCCTCCTTGGGACAGGGGTTCGGAACACCGGGGAGCTGTTTTTT.

The chain links TRBV30 to TRBJ1-4; TRBD1 agrees at 9 bases. With 3 bases clipped from V and 7 bases from J, the junction kept 6 bases outside the gene matches. The germline CDR1 and CDR2 sequences are GTSNPN and SVGIG (reference sequence). The CDR3 is 14 residues long. CDR3 in DNA: TGTGCCTGGAGAACCGGGACAGGGTTTGAAAAACTGTTTTTT. Amino acids: CAWRTGTGFEKLFF.

The chain uses TRBV6-6 and TRBJ2-2; D is possibly TRBD2 (5 bases). The CDR3 is 16 amino acids. Trimming took off 6 bases at V and 4 bases at J, with 18 bases between the two ends. From germline, CDR1 is MNHNY and CDR2 SVGAGI (reference sequence). The CDR3 DNA follows: TGTGCCAGCAGACCCGGGAAGGGCTCTTTCACCGGGGAGCTGTTTTTT. As protein: CASRPGKGSFTGELFF.